Listed below are T cell receptor beta chains from one sample, sequenced in a study of tumor-infiltrating lymphocytes in localized non-small cell lung cancer. Measured with immunoSEQ multiplex PCR; TCRdb has only the in-frame clones, and not every one. The table shows some 30,000 clones, with approximately 83% occurring only once. The sequenced material came from lung tumor tissue. The receptors stem from a human donor with non-small cell lung cancer. CDR3s leave out the opening cysteine and the closing phenylalanine or tryptophan. Each record gives: V gene, D gene, CDR3 protein. The D gene is left open where the match is weak.

v_gene: TRBV12-5; d_gene: -; CDR3aa: ASGLVLGTNSYNEQF
v_gene: TRBV6-1; d_gene: TRBD1; CDR3aa: AVEGALIPYEQY
v_gene: TRBV4-2; d_gene: TRBD1; CDR3aa: ASSQVRTGEGYT
v_gene: TRBV19; d_gene: -; CDR3aa: ASSTGSNSGANVLT
v_gene: TRBV7-8; d_gene: TRBD1; CDR3aa: ASSRTGGFGNQPQH
v_gene: TRBV7-2; d_gene: -; CDR3aa: ASSLSAPGNTDTQY
v_gene: TRBV5-1; d_gene: -; CDR3aa: ASSLDIANYGYT
v_gene: TRBV9; d_gene: -; CDR3aa: ASSVSGGSAGANVLT
v_gene: TRBV10-1; d_gene: TRBD1; CDR3aa: ASSGDRASGLGDEKLF
v_gene: TRBV9; d_gene: TRBD2; CDR3aa: ASSVLAGGPWETQY
v_gene: TRBV16; d_gene: -; CDR3aa: ASSQSTVNSPLH
v_gene: TRBV30; d_gene: -; CDR3aa: AWSVLNSRGKGAF
v_gene: TRBV7-6; d_gene: TRBD1; CDR3aa: ASSQDRGPYEQY
v_gene: TRBV4-3; d_gene: -; CDR3aa: ASSQDRGAGSSNQPQH
v_gene: TRBV7-7; d_gene: -; CDR3aa: ASSPTRPENTGELF
v_gene: TRBV19; d_gene: TRBD1; CDR3aa: ATLSMGTGYSGYT
v_gene: TRBV14; d_gene: -; CDR3aa: ASSHVTGEKLF
v_gene: TRBV5-1; d_gene: TRBD1; CDR3aa: ASSLARGQGNTEAF
v_gene: TRBV6-1; d_gene: -; CDR3aa: ASTQIKGTEAF
v_gene: TRBV6-5; d_gene: -; CDR3aa: ASSTGPTYEQY
v_gene: TRBV19; d_gene: -; CDR3aa: ASSIDQAQPVESQH
v_gene: TRBV6-1; d_gene: -; CDR3aa: ASSERGETQY
v_gene: TRBV14; d_gene: -; CDR3aa: ASSQVIRGEQY
v_gene: TRBV18; d_gene: -; CDR3aa: ASSPPRGSTGELF
v_gene: TRBV19; d_gene: TRBD1; CDR3aa: ASSLLFLGQGVEPQH
v_gene: TRBV5-6; d_gene: TRBD2; CDR3aa: ASSDGTRNPGELF
v_gene: TRBV4-3; d_gene: -; CDR3aa: ASSHRDVGYT
v_gene: TRBV29-1; d_gene: -; CDR3aa: SVVKGNEKLF
v_gene: TRBV27; d_gene: -; CDR3aa: ASNARGGRSYEQY
v_gene: TRBV29-1; d_gene: -; CDR3aa: SVEIAGTHNEKLF
v_gene: TRBV6-4; d_gene: TRBD1; CDR3aa: ASSRTGEGYTQY
v_gene: TRBV5-4; d_gene: -; CDR3aa: ASSLQADSGNTIY
v_gene: TRBV7-3; d_gene: -; CDR3aa: ASSLVYGGIYNEQF
v_gene: TRBV10-3; d_gene: -; CDR3aa: AISESGAGRQGNQY
v_gene: TRBV27; d_gene: -; CDR3aa: ASSPLYKPHEQF
v_gene: TRBV14; d_gene: -; CDR3aa: ASSQAPLGIQY
v_gene: TRBV28; d_gene: TRBD1; CDR3aa: ASGTVDQPQH
v_gene: TRBV6-6; d_gene: -; CDR3aa: ASSASVNTEAF
v_gene: TRBV30; d_gene: -; CDR3aa: AYRQGLDEKLF
v_gene: TRBV19; d_gene: -; CDR3aa: ATRGDLSYEQY
v_gene: TRBV30; d_gene: -; CDR3aa: AGGRTEGVKQY
v_gene: TRBV7-2; d_gene: TRBD1; CDR3aa: ASSSTGTENEKLF
v_gene: TRBV7-8; d_gene: -; CDR3aa: ASSPSGQGTQY
v_gene: TRBV2; d_gene: -; CDR3aa: ASKRLDSYEQY
v_gene: TRBV4-3; d_gene: -; CDR3aa: ASSQDRISNEKLF
v_gene: TRBV9; d_gene: TRBD1; CDR3aa: ASSPGQGLPEAF
v_gene: TRBV6-6; d_gene: TRBD1; CDR3aa: ASSSGTGWYGYT
v_gene: TRBV14; d_gene: -; CDR3aa: ASSEGTSLGGYT
v_gene: TRBV5-1; d_gene: TRBD1; CDR3aa: ASSGGQGAQSEAF
v_gene: TRBV4-3; d_gene: -; CDR3aa: ASSPGGSTDTQY
v_gene: TRBV14; d_gene: -; CDR3aa: ASSHPPGGIGYT
v_gene: TRBV7-9; d_gene: TRBD1; CDR3aa: ASGDRGGDTEAF
v_gene: TRBV14; d_gene: TRBD2; CDR3aa: ASSQARGSGARETQY
v_gene: TRBV27; d_gene: TRBD1; CDR3aa: ASSQTGLNQPQH
v_gene: TRBV9; d_gene: -; CDR3aa: ASSVALTYTEAF
v_gene: TRBV7-2; d_gene: -; CDR3aa: ASSREASSYEQY